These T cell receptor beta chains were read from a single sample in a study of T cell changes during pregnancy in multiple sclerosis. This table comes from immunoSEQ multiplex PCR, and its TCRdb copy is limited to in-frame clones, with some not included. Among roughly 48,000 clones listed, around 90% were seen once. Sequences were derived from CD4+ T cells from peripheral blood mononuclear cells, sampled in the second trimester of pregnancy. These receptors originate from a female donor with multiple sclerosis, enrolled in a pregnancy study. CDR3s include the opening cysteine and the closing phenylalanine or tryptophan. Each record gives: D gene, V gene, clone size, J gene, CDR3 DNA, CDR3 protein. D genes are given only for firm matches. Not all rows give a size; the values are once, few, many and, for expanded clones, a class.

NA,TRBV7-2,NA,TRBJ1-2,TGTGCCAGCACCAAGCAACAGCGGCAGCTGGATGGCTACACCTTC,CASTKQQRQLDGYTF
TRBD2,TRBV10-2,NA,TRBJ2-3,TGCGCCAGCAGCTTGGGACTAGCGACAGATACGCAGTATTTT,CASSLGLATDTQYF
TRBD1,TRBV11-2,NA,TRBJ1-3,TGTGCCAGCAGCCGGGACAGGGGGCATGGAAACACCATATATTTT,CASSRDRGHGNTIYF
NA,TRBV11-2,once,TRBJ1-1,TGTGCCAGCAGCTTAGTACGGGGGACTGAAGCTTTCTTT,CASSLVRGTEAFF
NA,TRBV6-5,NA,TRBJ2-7,TGTGCCAGCAGTTACAGTGGGGGGTTGGGCTACGAGCAGTACTTC,CASSYSGGLGYEQYF
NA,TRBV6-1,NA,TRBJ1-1,TGTGCCACTACCCTTACAGGCTCGGAAAGAGCTTTCTTT,CATTLTGSERAFF
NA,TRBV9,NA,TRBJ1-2,TGTGCCAGCAGTAGCAGAGGCAAAGGGAGCTACTATGGCTACACCTTC,CASSSRGKGSYYGYTF
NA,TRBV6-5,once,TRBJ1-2,TGTGCCAGCAGTTCGGCCCTCAGGGACTATGGCTACACCTTC,CASSSALRDYGYTF
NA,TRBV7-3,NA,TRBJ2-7,TGTGCCAGCAGCTGGTTTCAGGGCTACGAGCAGTACTTC,CASSWFQGYEQYF
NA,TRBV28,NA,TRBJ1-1,TGTGCCAGCAGTTTACGTCCAGGGGCGGGGGATAACACTGAAGCTTTCTTT,CASSLRPGAGDNTEAFF
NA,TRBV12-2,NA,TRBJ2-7,TGTGCAAGTCGCCTTCCCGACAGGGAGATTTACGAGCAGTACTTC,CASRLPDREIYEQYF
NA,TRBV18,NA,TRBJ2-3,TGTGCCAGCTCACCACGGGCCACAGATACGCAGTATTTT,CASSPRATDTQYF
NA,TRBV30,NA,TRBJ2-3,TGTGCCTGGAGTGTGGGGCTAGTTCGGACGCAGTATTTT,CAWSVGLVRTQYF
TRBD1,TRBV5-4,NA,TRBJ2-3,TGTGCCAGCAGCTTGAACAGGGGGACTCGCACAGATACGCAGTATTTT,CASSLNRGTRTDTQYF
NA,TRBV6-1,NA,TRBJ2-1,TGTGCCAGCAGTGAATATAGGGACTTTCAGTTCTTC,CASSEYRDFQFF
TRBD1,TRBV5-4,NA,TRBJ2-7,TGTGCCAGCAGTTCCGACAGGGACCATTGGGGGCAGTACTTC,CASSSDRDHWGQYF
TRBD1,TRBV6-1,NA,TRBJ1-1,TGTGCCAGCAGTGAAATAGTACGGGACAGGGGGAAAGCTTTCTTT,CASSEIVRDRGKAFF
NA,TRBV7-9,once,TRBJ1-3,TGTGCCAGCAGCCCACTATCCGGGAACTCTGGAAACACCATATATTTT,CASSPLSGNSGNTIYF
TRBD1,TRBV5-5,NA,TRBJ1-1,TGTGCCAGCAGCTTGGAACAGGGGGCGACTGAAGCTTTCTTT,CASSLEQGATEAFF
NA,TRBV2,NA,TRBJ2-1,TGTGCCAGCAGCCTTAGCGGAGATGAGCAGTTCTTC,CASSLSGDEQFF
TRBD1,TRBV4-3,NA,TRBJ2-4,TGCGCCAGCAGCTCCGGGACAGGGCTCCTAGCCAAAAACATTCAGTACTTC,CASSSGTGLLAKNIQYF
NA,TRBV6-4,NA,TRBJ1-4,TGTGCCAGCAGTGACGGATACGGCCCCGGGTTCGGAAAACTGTTTTTT,CASSDGYGPGFGKLFF
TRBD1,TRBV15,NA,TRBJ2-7,TGTGCCACCAGCAGAGCGGGGGACAGGGCGTACGAGCAGTACTTC,CATSRAGDRAYEQYF
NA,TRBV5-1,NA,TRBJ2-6,TGCGCCAGCAGCCCTGAGATGAGCTCTGGGGCCAACGTCCTGACTTTC,CASSPEMSSGANVLTF
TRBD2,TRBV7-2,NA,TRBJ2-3,TGTGCCAGCAGCTTAGACGGGAGGGCCGAAGATACGCAGTATTTT,CASSLDGRAEDTQYF
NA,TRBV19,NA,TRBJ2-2,TGTGCCAGTAGTACGACAGGAGTTAACACCGGGGAGCTGTTTTTT,CASSTTGVNTGELFF
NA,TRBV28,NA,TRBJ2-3,TGTGCCAGCAGCCTAGGTTACATCACAGATACGCAGTATTTT,CASSLGYITDTQYF
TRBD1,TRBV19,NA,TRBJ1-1,TGTGCCAGTAGTATTTTGGGGACAGCCGAAGCTTTCTTT,CASSILGTAEAFF
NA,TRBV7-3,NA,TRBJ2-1,TGTGCCAGCAGCCTAAATACATTTAGGGGCGAGGAGCAGTTCTTC,CASSLNTFRGEEQFF
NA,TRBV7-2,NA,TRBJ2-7,TGTGCCAGCAGCCCGCAGGCCTCGCGTGGTGAGCAGTACTTC,CASSPQASRGEQYF
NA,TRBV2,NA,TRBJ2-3,TGTGCCAGCAGCCGAGGGCTCCGCACAGATACGCAGTATTTT,CASSRGLRTDTQYF